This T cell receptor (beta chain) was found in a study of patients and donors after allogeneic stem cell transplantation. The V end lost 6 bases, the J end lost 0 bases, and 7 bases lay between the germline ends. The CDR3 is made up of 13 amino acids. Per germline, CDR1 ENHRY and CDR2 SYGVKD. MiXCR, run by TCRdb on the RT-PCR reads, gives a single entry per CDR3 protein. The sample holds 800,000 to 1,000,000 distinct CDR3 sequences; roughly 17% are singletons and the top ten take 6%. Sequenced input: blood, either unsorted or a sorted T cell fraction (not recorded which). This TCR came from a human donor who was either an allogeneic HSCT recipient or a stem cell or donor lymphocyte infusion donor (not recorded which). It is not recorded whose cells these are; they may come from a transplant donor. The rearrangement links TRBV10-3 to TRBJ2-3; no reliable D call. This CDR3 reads CAIRPGSTDTQYF. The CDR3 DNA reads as TGTGCCATCAGACCCGGGAGCACAGATACGCAGTATTTT.